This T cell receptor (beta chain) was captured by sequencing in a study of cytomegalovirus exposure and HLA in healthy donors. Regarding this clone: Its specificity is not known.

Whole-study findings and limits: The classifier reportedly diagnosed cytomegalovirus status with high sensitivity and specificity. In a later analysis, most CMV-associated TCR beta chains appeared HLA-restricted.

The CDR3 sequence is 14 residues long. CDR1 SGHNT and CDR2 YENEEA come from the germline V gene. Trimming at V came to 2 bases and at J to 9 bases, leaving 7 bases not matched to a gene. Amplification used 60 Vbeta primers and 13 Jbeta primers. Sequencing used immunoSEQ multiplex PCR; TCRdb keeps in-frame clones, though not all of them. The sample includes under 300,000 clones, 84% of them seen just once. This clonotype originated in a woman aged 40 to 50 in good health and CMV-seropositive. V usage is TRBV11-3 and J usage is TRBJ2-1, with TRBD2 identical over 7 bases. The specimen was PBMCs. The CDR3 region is CASSLIKRDGEQFF. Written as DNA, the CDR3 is TGTGCCAGCAGCTTAATTAAGCGGGACGGTGAGCAGTTCTTC. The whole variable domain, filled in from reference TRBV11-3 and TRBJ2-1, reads EAGVVQSPRYKIIEKKQPVAFWCNPISGHNTLYWYLQNLGQGPELLIRYENEEAVDDSQLPKDRFSAERLKGVDSTLKIQPAELGDSAVYLCASSLIKRDGEQFFGPGTRLTVL.